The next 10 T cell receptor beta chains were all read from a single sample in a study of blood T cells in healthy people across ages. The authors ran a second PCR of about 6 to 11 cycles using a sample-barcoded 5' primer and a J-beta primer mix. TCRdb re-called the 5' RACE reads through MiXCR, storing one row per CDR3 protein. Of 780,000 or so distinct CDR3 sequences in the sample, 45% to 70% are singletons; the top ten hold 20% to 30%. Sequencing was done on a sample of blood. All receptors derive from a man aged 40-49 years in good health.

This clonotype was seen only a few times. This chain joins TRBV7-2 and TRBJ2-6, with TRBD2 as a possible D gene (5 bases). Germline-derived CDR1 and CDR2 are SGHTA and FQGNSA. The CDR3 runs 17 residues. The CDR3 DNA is TGTGCAAGCGAAAGGGAGAGCTCTTTCTCTGGGGCCAACGTCCTGACTTTC. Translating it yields CASERESSFSGANVLTF.

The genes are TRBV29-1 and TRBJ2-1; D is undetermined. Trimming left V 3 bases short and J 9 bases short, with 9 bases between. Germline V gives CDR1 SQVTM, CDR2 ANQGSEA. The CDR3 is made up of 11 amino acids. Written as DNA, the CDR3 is TGCAGCGTTGAGGTTGCGTCTGAGCAGTTCTTC. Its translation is CSVEVASEQFF.

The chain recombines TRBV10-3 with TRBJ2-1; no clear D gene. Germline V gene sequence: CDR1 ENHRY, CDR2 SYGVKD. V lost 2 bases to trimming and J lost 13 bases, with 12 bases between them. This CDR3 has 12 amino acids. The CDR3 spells CAISEREETQFF. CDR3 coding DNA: TGTGCCATCAGTGAGCGAGAAGAGACCCAGTTCTTC.

This CDR3 reads CASSHRDLAGTEAFF. The CDR3 nucleotides are TGTGCCAGCAGCCACAGGGACCTAGCTGGCACTGAAGCTTTCTTT. The chain is built from TRBV7-9 and TRBJ1-1; D might be TRBD1 (6 bases). The CDR3 has 15 amino acids. Deletions cut 5 bases from V and 4 bases from J, with 17 bases between. CDR1 and CDR2 from the germline V gene are SEHNR and FQNEAQ (reference sequence).

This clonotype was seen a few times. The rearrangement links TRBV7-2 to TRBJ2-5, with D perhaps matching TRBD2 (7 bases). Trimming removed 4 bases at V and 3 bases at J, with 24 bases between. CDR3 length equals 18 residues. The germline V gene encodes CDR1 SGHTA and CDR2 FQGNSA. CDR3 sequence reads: CASSSQPGGTGTEETQYF. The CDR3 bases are TGTGCCAGCAGCTCCCAACCGGGGGGCACAGGGACGGAAGAGACCCAGTACTTC.

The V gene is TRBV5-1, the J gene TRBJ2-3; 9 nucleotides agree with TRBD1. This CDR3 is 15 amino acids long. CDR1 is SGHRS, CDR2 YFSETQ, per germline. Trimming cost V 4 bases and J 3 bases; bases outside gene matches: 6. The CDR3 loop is CASSPGTGWTDTQYF. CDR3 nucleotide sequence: TGCGCCAGCAGCCCCGGGACAGGGTGGACAGATACGCAGTATTTT.

The CDR3 loop is CASKGVNTEAFF. The CDR3 DNA reads TGTGCCAGCAAGGGGGTGAACACTGAAGCTTTCTTT. The chain couples TRBV28 to TRBJ1-1, with D perhaps TRBD1 (6 bases). Germline V gene sequence: CDR1 MDHEN, CDR2 SYDVKM. V gave up 7 bases and J gave up 0 bases, with 6 bases separating them. This CDR3 comprises 12 residues. Combining the CDR3 with reference TRBV28 and TRBJ1-1 gives the whole variable domain DVKVTQSSRYLVKRTGEKVFLECVQDMDHENMFWYRQDPGLGLRLIYFSYDVKMKEKGDIPEGYSVSREKKERFSLILESASTNQTSMYLCASKGVNTEAFFGQGTRLTVV.

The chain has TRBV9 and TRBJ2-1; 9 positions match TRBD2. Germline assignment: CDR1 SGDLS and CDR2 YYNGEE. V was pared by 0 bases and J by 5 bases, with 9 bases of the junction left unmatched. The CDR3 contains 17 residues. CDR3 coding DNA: TGTGCCAGCAGCGTAGCTACACGGGGCGGGAGGGACAATGAGCAGTTCTTC. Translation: CASSVATRGGRDNEQFF.

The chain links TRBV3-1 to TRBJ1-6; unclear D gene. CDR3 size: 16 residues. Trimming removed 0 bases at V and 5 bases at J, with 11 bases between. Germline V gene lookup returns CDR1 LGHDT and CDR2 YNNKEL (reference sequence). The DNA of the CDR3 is TGTGCCAGCAGCCAAGAGGCGGCCAGAGATAATTCACCCCTCCACTTT. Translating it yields CASSQEAARDNSPLHF.

In nucleotides, the CDR3 is TGCAGTGCTAAAGATGCTGGGGGGCTAAGAGATACGCAGTATTTT. It is translated as CSAKDAGGLRDTQYF. The chain joins TRBV20-1 to TRBJ2-3, with D perhaps assigned TRBD1 or TRBD2 (6 bases each). The CDR3 has 15 amino acids. The V end was cut by 4 bases, the J end by 5 bases, with 19 bases between. Germline CDR1 reads DFQATT; CDR2 reads SNEGSKA (reference sequence).